The TCR beta chain described here comes from a study of CD8+CD57+ T cells in acquired aplastic anemia. Sequenced patients had shown CD8+CD57+ cell expansion by flow cytometry. Using genomic DNA as the template, TCR beta VDJ and CDR3 profiling was carried out. TCRdb redid the calling of the reads with MiXCR, one entry per CDR3 protein. The sample records some 200,000 distinct CDR3 sequences, roughly half being singletons. Germline V gives CDR1 SGHAT, CDR2 FQNNGV. This CDR3 has 16 residues. The ends lost 5 bases at V and 5 bases at J; junction bases unmatched: 14. The chain recombines TRBV11-2 with TRBJ2-7, with TRBD1 matching 8 bases. This clonotype was obtained from a human donor with aplastic anemia. The sample consisted of sorted CD4+, CD8+, or CD8+CD57+ T cells (not recorded which) from PBMCs. Here the CDR3 reads CASSTSRDRNLHEQYF. CDR3 sequence (DNA): TGTGCCAGCAGCACGAGCCGGGACAGGAATCTCCACGAGCAGTACTTC.